Following are 10 T cell receptor beta chains from one sample sequenced in a study of blood T cell repertoires in COVID-19. The protocol was immunoSEQ multiplex PCR, while the TCRdb copy is restricted to in-frame clones and leaves out a portion. This sample carries 120,000 or so clones, 70% to 90% of them seen once, and the ten largest clones take approximately 5%. Specimen: peripheral blood. All receptors come from a human donor in a cohort sampled during active COVID-19.

The V and J genes are TRBV7-2 and TRBJ1-6; a possible D gene is TRBD1 (5 bases). CDR3 length equals 19 residues. Germline V lookup: CDR1 SGHTA, CDR2 FQGNSA. Trimming left V 2 bases short and J 0 bases short, with 17 bases between. The CDR3 protein is CASSLIGVMTSSYNSPLHF. In DNA, the CDR3 is TGTGCCAGCAGCTTAATAGGGGTTATGACTAGCTCCTATAATTCACCCCTCCACTTT.

This chain's CDR3 is CASSLSGTGDYGYTF. CDR3 coding DNA: TGTGCCAGCAGCTTAAGCGGGACAGGAGACTATGGCTACACCTTC. V is TRBV7-3 and J is TRBJ1-2; TRBD1 matches at 8 bases. The CDR3 length is 15 residues. With 1 base clipped from V and 3 bases from J, the junction kept 4 bases outside the gene matches. Germline V gives CDR1 SGHTA, CDR2 FQGTGA.

The chain combines TRBV9 with TRBJ2-5, with a weak D call TRBD2 (6 bases). The germline V gene has CDR1 SGDLS and CDR2 YYNGEE. Trimming removed 0 bases at V and 5 bases at J, with 14 bases between. CDR3 size: 15 residues. The CDR3 nucleotides are TGTGCCAGCAGCGTAGGCGGGGCCCTTGGGGAGACCCAGTACTTC. Residues: CASSVGGALGETQYF.

The chain joins TRBV15 to TRBJ2-4, with a possible D match to TRBD1 (7 bases). Germline CDR1 is LNHNV and CDR2 is YYDKDF (reference sequence). CDR3 length: 18 residues. V was shortened by 2 bases and J by 7 bases, with 24 bases between the two germline ends. The CDR3 DNA reads as TGTGCCACCAGCAGACTTTCACTCGGACAGGAGGGGTGGAACATTCAGTACTTC. It translates to CATSRLSLGQEGWNIQYF. Full variable domain (remainder filled in from reference TRBV15 and TRBJ2-4): DAMVIQNPRYQVTQFGKPVTLSCSQTLNHNVMYWYQQKSSQAPKLLFHYYDKDFNNEADTPDNFQSRRPNTSFCFLDIRSPGLGDTAMYLCATSRLSLGQEGWNIQYFGAGTRLSVL.

This chain joins TRBV2 and TRBJ1-6; 7 positions agree with TRBD1. The CDR3 spans 13 residues. Trimming cost V 7 bases and J 7 bases; bases outside gene matches: 4. The V gene's germline CDR1 is SNHLY and CDR2 FYNNEI. CDR3 DNA: TGTGCCAGCAAGGGGGCTAGAAATTCACCCCTCCACTTT. Translating gives CASKGARNSPLHF.

DNA of the CDR3: TGCGCCAGCAGCCAGGGGAGAGGGGGGACCCAGTACTTC. It is translated as CASSQGRGGTQYF. This rearrangement joins TRBV4-3 to TRBJ2-5; a weak D match, TRBD1 (6 bases). V dropped 3 bases and J dropped 7 bases, with 12 bases sitting between them. CDR1 and CDR2 (germline): LGHNA, YSLEER. The CDR3 spans 13 residues.

The chain links TRBV28 to TRBJ2-7; TRBD1 agrees at 12 bases. Per the germline V gene, CDR1 is MDHEN and CDR2 is SYDVKM. The CDR3 consists of 16 residues. The V gene end was trimmed by 1 base and the J gene end by 5 bases; junction bases not matched to a gene: 6. The CDR3 coding sequence is TGTGCCAGCAGTTTATTCGGGGGACAGGGGGCCAACGAGCAGTACTTC. It encodes CASSLFGGQGANEQYF.

V usage is TRBV6-5 and J usage is TRBJ2-1; 15 positions match TRBD2. The CDR3 sequence is 15 residues long. The J segment lost 10 bases and the V segment lost 5 bases, leaving 6 bases of the junction unmatched. Per germline, CDR1 MNHEY and CDR2 SVGAGI. CDR3 bases: TGTGCCAGCAGTCTGGGACTAGCGGGAGGTCAGGAGCAGTTCTTC. Encoded protein: CASSLGLAGGQEQFF.

This chain uses TRBV6-5 with TRBJ2-7; a weak D match, TRBD1 (5 bases). CDR3 length: 13 residues. Germline-derived CDR1 and CDR2 are MNHEY and SVGAGI. V was pared by 11 bases and J by 3 bases, with 17 bases between. The CDR3 DNA is TGTGCCCTGCTTTGGGGCAGTGACTACGAGCAGTACTTC. It encodes CALLWGSDYEQYF.

The J gene is TRBJ2-1, the V gene TRBV10-3, with TRBD2 as a possible D gene (6 bases). The V gene lost 2 bases and the J gene lost 9 bases, with 20 bases spanning the gap. The CDR3 extends over 16 amino acids. Germline CDR1 ENHRY, CDR2 SYGVKD. CDR3 DNA: TGTGCCATCAGTGAGCCCTCGGGACTTGGCTTGGGTGAGCAGTTCTTC. Translated, it gives CAISEPSGLGLGEQFF.